These T cell receptor beta chains were read from a single sample in a study of persistence of HIV-infected CD4 T cells. Antigens of these TCRs are unknown. Produced via immunoSEQ multiplex PCR; TCRdb's table is partial and in-frame only. Counted here are under 55,000 clones, about 87% occurring once; the ten biggest clones make up under 0.55%. The specimen comprised CD4+ T cells sorted from PBMCs after roughly 19-hour stimulation, sampled from a patient who received antiretroviral therapy. The receptors derive from an adult woman with HIV who was CMV-seropositive. CDR3s include the opening cysteine and the closing phenylalanine or tryptophan. Fields, in order: J gene, V gene, D gene, CDR3 length, clone size, CDR3 protein, CDR3 DNA. The D gene is left open where the match is weak. Not all rows give a size; the values are once, few, many and, for expanded clones, a class.

TRBJ2-2,TRBV7-2,-,18,once,CASSFTDREATYTGELFF,TGTGCCAGCAGCTTTACCGACAGGGAGGCAACTTACACCGGGGAGCTGTTTTTT
TRBJ1-2,TRBV4-2,TRBD1,14,-,CASSQDSTGVGYTF,TGTGCCAGCAGCCAAGATTCTACAGGGGTCGGCTACACCTTC
TRBJ1-1,TRBV4-2,-,15,-,CASSQDGTANTEAFF,TGTGCCAGCAGCCAAGATGGAACAGCGAACACTGAAGCTTTCTTT
TRBJ2-5,TRBV9,-,12,once,CASSPAGETQYF,TGTGCCAGCAGCCCCGCAGGGGAGACCCAGTACTTC
TRBJ1-2,TRBV10-3,-,14,once,CAISDGRRVYGYTF,TGTGCCATCAGTGATGGACGCCGGGTCTATGGCTACACCTTC
TRBJ2-5,TRBV2,TRBD2,14,once,CASSALAGQGTQYF,TGTGCCAGCAGTGCCCTAGCGGGGCAGGGGACCCAGTACTTC
TRBJ1-1,TRBV18,-,15,-,CASSPSGLMNTEAFF,TGTGCCAGCTCACCATCGGGACTCATGAACACTGAAGCTTTCTTT
TRBJ2-1,TRBV5-1,-,14,few,CASSSFGLYNEQFF,TGCGCCAGCAGCTCTTTCGGGCTGTACAATGAGCAGTTCTTC
TRBJ1-2,TRBV30,-,13,-,CAWSVGGYYGYTF,TGTGCCTGGAGTGTGGGGGGTTACTATGGCTACACCTTC
TRBJ1-1,TRBV5-1,-,13,-,CASSRTKDTEAFF,TGCGCCAGCAGCCGGACGAAGGACACTGAAGCTTTCTTT
TRBJ1-1,TRBV5-8,TRBD1,13,-,CASSLITTGLAFF,TGTGCCAGCAGCTTGATAACGACAGGGCTGGCTTTCTTT
TRBJ1-3,TRBV9,TRBD1,15,-,CASSPRDRGRNTIYF,TGTGCCAGCAGCCCCCGAGACAGGGGGCGAAACACCATATATTTT
TRBJ2-5,TRBV7-6,-,13,-,CASTAVGGETQYF,TGTGCCAGCACCGCCGTGGGTGGGGAGACCCAGTACTTC
TRBJ2-1,TRBV24-1,TRBD1,15,-,CATSDLGQGIDEQFF,TGTGCCACCAGTGACCTGGGACAGGGGATAGATGAGCAGTTCTTC
TRBJ1-1,TRBV29-1,TRBD1,13,-,CSAATGGATEAFF,TGCAGCGCTGCGACAGGGGGCGCCACTGAAGCTTTCTTT
TRBJ1-1,TRBV18,TRBD1,14,-,CASSQGQGATEAFF,TGTGCCAGCTCCCAGGGACAGGGGGCCACTGAAGCTTTCTTT
TRBJ2-3,TRBV15,TRBD2,19,-,CATSRVGGGASLVRDTQYF,TGTGCCACCAGCAGAGTGGGCGGGGGGGCATCTCTCGTCCGCGATACGCAGTATTTT
TRBJ2-3,TRBV9,-,14,-,CASSVGQLTDTQYF,TGTGCCAGCAGCGTAGGGCAACTCACAGATACGCAGTATTTT
TRBJ2-3,TRBV5-1,TRBD1,14,-,CASSLGDRVVAQYF,TGCGCCAGCAGCTTGGGAGACAGGGTAGTTGCGCAGTATTTT
TRBJ2-2,TRBV27,TRBD1,17,-,CASSLKNRGQNTGELFF,TGTGCCAGCAGTTTGAAGAATAGGGGGCAGAACACCGGGGAGCTGTTTTTT
TRBJ2-3,TRBV7-2,TRBD2,18,-,CASSSNRLAGGFTDTQYF,TGTGCCAGCAGCTCGAATAGACTAGCGGGGGGTTTCACAGATACGCAGTATTTT
TRBJ1-1,TRBV9,-,12,-,CASSAQGAEAFF,TGTGCCAGCAGCGCCCAGGGAGCTGAAGCTTTCTTT
TRBJ1-1,TRBV18,-,16,-,CASSRDRGLAFAEAFF,TGTGCCAGCTCACGGGATAGGGGATTGGCTTTCGCTGAAGCTTTCTTT
TRBJ2-7,TRBV19,TRBD2,13,few,CANLSRGGYEQYF,TGTGCCAACCTCAGTCGGGGGGGCTACGAGCAGTACTTC
TRBJ1-2,TRBV15,TRBD1,14,-,CATSREGTGYGYTF,TGTGCCACCAGCAGAGAGGGGACAGGCTATGGCTACACCTTC
TRBJ1-2,TRBV9,-,13,-,CASSVTQGGGYTF,TGTGCCAGCAGCGTCACCCAGGGAGGTGGCTACACCTTC
TRBJ1-1,TRBV5-1,-,15,-,CASSPAGGANTEAFF,TGCGCCAGCAGCCCCGCGGGAGGGGCTAACACTGAAGCTTTCTTT
TRBJ1-1,TRBV5-1,TRBD1,14,-,CASSAGQWATEAFF,TGCGCCAGCAGCGCGGGACAGTGGGCCACTGAAGCTTTCTTT
TRBJ2-1,TRBV7-8,-,14,-,CASTRGPSRGEQFF,TGTGCCAGCACCCGAGGACCCAGTCGGGGTGAGCAGTTCTTC
TRBJ2-1,TRBV6-1,-,15,-,CASSETTVSYNEQFF,TGTGCCAGCAGTGAAACGACAGTTTCCTACAATGAGCAGTTCTTC
TRBJ2-5,TRBV3-1/TRBV3-2,-,13,-,CASSQDFWETQYF,TGTGCCAGCAGCCAGGACTTCTGGGAGACCCAGTACTTC
TRBJ1-4,TRBV2,-,12,-,CASGGSGEKLFF,TGTGCCAGTGGGGGGAGCGGAGAAAAACTGTTTTTT
TRBJ2-3,TRBV5-5,-,14,-,CASSSLTSGDTQYF,TGTGCCAGCAGCTCATTGACTAGTGGCGATACGCAGTATTTT